A single sample gave rise to the 4 T cell receptor beta chains below, sequenced in a study of shared clonotypes between healthy human individuals. The assay was immunoSEQ multiplex PCR, and TCRdb's table has in-frame clones only and misses some. Among around 510,000 clones, around 96% were seen once, and the ten largest hold under 0.065%. The sequenced sample consisted of naive CD4+ T cells sorted from blood. Specified subset: CD45RA+ positively selected. All receptors come from a woman under 40 in good health.

This chain uses TRBV28 with TRBJ2-1, with 10 bases fitting TRBD2. The length of the CDR3 is 18 residues. Germline-derived CDR1 and CDR2 are MDHEN and SYDVKM. With V trimmed by 4 bases and J by 0 bases, 9 bases remained unmatched. The CDR3: CASSSSGRTASSYNEQFF. The CDR3 DNA sequence: TGTGCCAGCAGTTCTAGCGGGAGAACAGCGAGCTCCTACAATGAGCAGTTCTTC. Supplemented by reference TRBV28 and TRBJ2-1, the full variable domain reads DVKVTQSSRYLVKRTGEKVFLECVQDMDHENMFWYRQDPGLGLRLIYFSYDVKMKEKGDIPEGYSVSREKKERFSLILESASTNQTSMYLCASSSSGRTASSYNEQFFGPGTRLTVL.

This chain uses TRBV11-2 with TRBJ2-5; the match to TRBD2 covers 8 bases. Trimming at V came to 4 bases and at J to 2 bases, leaving 9 bases not matched to a gene. The germline CDR1 and CDR2 sequences are SGHAT and FQNNGV. CDR3 length equals 16 residues. The CDR3 DNA follows: TGTGCCAGCAGCTCCATGGGACTAGGAGGTCAAGAGACCCAGTACTTC. Translating gives CASSSMGLGGQETQYF.

This rearrangement joins TRBV18 to TRBJ2-5; tentatively, D is TRBD2 (5 bases). V was cut by 0 bases and J by 2 bases, with 16 bases left in between. The germline gives CDR1 KGHSH, CDR2 LQKENI. The CDR3 is 17 amino acids. CDR3 DNA: TGTGCCAGCTCACCACCGGGAGCAAGCGACCTACAAGAGACCCAGTACTTC. Translation gives CASSPPGASDLQETQYF. The whole variable domain, remainder taken from reference TRBV18 and TRBJ2-5, is NAGVMQNPRHLVRRRGQEARLRCSPMKGHSHVYWYRQLPEEGLKFMVYLQKENIIDESGMPKERFSAEFPKEGPSILRIQQVVRGDSAAYFCASSPPGASDLQETQYFGPGTRLLVL.

CDR3 sequence reads: CAWTQRNTGELFF. CDR3 DNA sequence: TGTGCCTGGACACAGAGAAACACCGGGGAGCTGTTTTTT. This chain uses TRBV30 with TRBJ2-2; no definite D call. The CDR3 extends over 13 amino acids. Germline CDR1 reads GTSNPN; CDR2 reads SVGIG (reference sequence). Trimming shortened V by 4 bases and J by 2 bases, and 8 bases separated the two germline ends.